The 31 T cell receptor beta chains below were found in one sample sequenced in a study of CD8+ T cells in alopecia areata. Extraction of RNA preceded its reverse transcription into cDNA, which served as the sequencing template. The repertoire was sequenced with immunoSEQ multiplex PCR; TCRdb's copy has only in-frame clones and lacks some. The sample has about 250,000 clones, 60% seen once. Treatment denoted: oral pan-JAK inhibitor, 5-10 mg twice daily. Sequenced material: CD4+ T cells sorted from blood, taken around week 54, from a patient treated with tofacitinib. These receptors were obtained from a human donor with alopecia areata.

The chain recombines TRBV18 with TRBJ1-6, with 9 positions matching TRBD1. Unmatched junction bases numbered 4, after V lost 3 bases and J lost 10 bases. The CDR3 has 14 amino acids. The V gene's germline CDR1 is KGHSH and CDR2 LQKENI. CDR3 in amino acids: CASSPTGGRSPLHF. In DNA form, the CDR3 reads TGTGCCAGCTCACCCACAGGGGGCAGGTCACCCCTCCACTTT. Complete variable domain (other parts from reference TRBV18 and TRBJ1-6): NAGVMQNPRHLVRRRGQEARLRCSPMKGHSHVYWYRQLPEEGLKFMVYLQKENIIDESGMPKERFSAEFPKEGPSILRIQQVVRGDSAAYFCASSPTGGRSPLHFGNGTRLTVT.

The V and J genes are TRBV15 and TRBJ2-7; D unresolved. Trimming pared 5 bases from V and 2 bases from J, leaving 16 bases between. CDR3 size: 15 residues. Germline values: CDR1 LNHNV, CDR2 YYDKDF (reference sequence). Here the CDR3 DNA reads TGTGCCACCAGCCCCCGGCAGAACCGCCCCTACGAGCAGTACTTC. Its protein is CATSPRQNRPYEQYF.

This clone occurred once. The chain has TRBV2 and TRBJ2-7; 9 positions match TRBD2. Germline V gives CDR1 SNHLY, CDR2 FYNNEI. This CDR3 region has 16 residues. Trimming removed 4 bases from V and 3 bases from J; junction bases left unmatched: 10. The CDR3 protein is CASSGVAGATIYEQYF. CDR3 nucleotides: TGTGCCAGCAGTGGGGTAGCGGGGGCCACTATCTACGAGCAGTACTTC. Filled out from reference TRBV2 and TRBJ2-7, the complete variable domain reads EPEVTQTPSHQVTQMGQEVILRCVPISNHLYFYWYRQILGQKVEFLVSFYNNEISEKSEIFDDQFSVERPDGSNFTLKIRSTKLEDSAMYFCASSGVAGATIYEQYFGPGTRLTVT.

A word on this clone: The junction differs from germline at one of its ends, possibly a read error. The V and J genes are TRBV25-1 and TRBJ2-2; D is ambiguous. There are 13 residues in the CDR3. CDR1 and CDR2 (germline): MGHDK, SYGVNS. CDR3 DNA: TGTGCTAGCAGGCGAGACTACACCGGGGAGCTGTTTTTT. This encodes CASRRDYTGELFF. Combining the CDR3 with reference TRBV25-1 and TRBJ2-2 gives the whole variable domain EADIYQTPRYLVIGTGKKITLECSQTMGHDKMYWYQQDPGMELHLIHYSYGVNSTEKGDLSSESTVSRIRTEHFPLTLESARPSHTSQYLCASRRDYTGELFFGEGSRLTVL.

The chain has TRBV10-3 and TRBJ2-1; a possible D gene is TRBD2 (7 bases). The CDR3 sequence is 14 residues long. CDR1 is ENHRY, CDR2 SYGVKD, per germline. The V gene lost 0 bases and the J gene lost 12 bases, with 15 bases spanning the gap. The CDR3 DNA follows: TGTGCCATCAGTGAGTCGGGGGGGCCCCTCGGGCAGTTCTTC. Translating gives CAISESGGPLGQFF.

V gene TRBV6-6 combines with J gene TRBJ1-1; 8 bases align to TRBD1. Per germline, CDR1 MNHNY and CDR2 SVGAGI (reference sequence). V gave up 3 bases and J gave up 2 bases; unmatched junction bases: 2. The CDR3 contains 14 residues. Written as DNA, the CDR3 is TGTGCCAGCAGTTATGACAGGGGAAACACTGAAGCTTTCTTT. It specifies CASSYDRGNTEAFF.

The CDR3: CASSPLVRNEQFF. The CDR3, as DNA: TGCGCCAGCAGCCCGTTAGTTCGGAATGAGCAGTTCTTC. The V and J genes are TRBV5-1 and TRBJ2-1; no firm D call. CDR3 size: 13 residues. Germline V gene lookup returns CDR1 SGHRS and CDR2 YFSETQ. The V and J ends lost 4 bases and 7 bases respectively, with 12 bases between them.

The chain joins TRBV2 to TRBJ1-2; a possible D gene is TRBD1 (5 bases). Germline loops: CDR1 SNHLY, CDR2 FYNNEI. The CDR3 is made up of 15 amino acids. Between the trimmed V and J ends, which lost 2 bases and 3 bases, there was a span of 13 bases. CDR3 region: CASSEPKGTDYGYTF. The DNA of the CDR3 is TGTGCCAGCAGTGAACCCAAGGGGACGGACTATGGCTACACCTTC.

In its sample, this clone was seen a few times. The CDR3 DNA is TGTGCCAGCAGCTCCAATGTCGGGGGCACAGATACGCAGTATTTT. It encodes CASSSNVGGTDTQYF. The rearrangement joins TRBV7-2 to TRBJ2-3; TRBD2 might be the D (5 bases). The CDR3 loop spans 15 amino acids. The V and J ends lost 4 bases and 1 base respectively, with 12 bases between them. Germline assignment: CDR1 SGHTA and CDR2 FQGNSA.

The chain has TRBV6-4 and TRBJ1-2; 8 bases are shared with TRBD1. V shed 4 bases, J shed 6 bases, and the junction held 10 bases outside the gene matches. The CDR3 covers 15 residues. Germline lookup yields CDR1 MRHNA and CDR2 SNTAGT. Written as DNA, the CDR3 is TGTGCCAGCAGTGCCTATGTGACAGGGGTGGATGGCTACACCTTC. Translated: CASSAYVTGVDGYTF.

This clone was found a few times. DNA for the CDR3: TGTGCCAGTAGTATTAAAGGCACAGATACGCAGTATTTT. This sequence encodes CASSIKGTDTQYF. V is TRBV19 and J is TRBJ2-3; D unresolved. Trimming left V 3 bases short and J 1 base short, with 5 bases between. Germline V lookup: CDR1 LNHDA, CDR2 SQIVND (reference sequence). The CDR3 runs 13 residues. Filled out from reference TRBV19 and TRBJ2-3, the complete variable domain reads DGGITQSPKYLFRKEGQNVTLSCEQNLNHDAMYWYRQDPGQGLRLIYYSQIVNDFQKGDIAEGYSVSREKKESFPLTVTSAQKNPTAFYLCASSIKGTDTQYFGPGTRLTVL.

This chain links TRBV9 with TRBJ2-5, with TRBD1 identical over 8 bases. V gave up 3 bases and J gave up 4 bases; unmatched junction bases: 5. The CDR3 covers 14 residues. Germline V gene sequence: CDR1 SGDLS, CDR2 YYNGEE. For the CDR3, the DNA is TGTGCCAGCAGCGCCGTTGGACAGGGAGAGACCCAGTACTTC. Translating it yields CASSAVGQGETQYF. The full variable domain, completed using reference TRBV9 and TRBJ2-5, is DSGVTQTPKHLITATGQRVTLRCSPRSGDLSVYWYQQSLDQGLQFLIQYYNGEERAKGNILERFSAQQFPDLHSELNLSSLELGDSALYFCASSAVGQGETQYFGPGTRLLVL.

This clone was recorded a few times. This chain links TRBV6-5 with TRBJ2-5; TRBD2 agrees at 7 bases. The CDR3 sequence is 12 residues long. V lost 5 bases, J lost 9 bases, and 6 bases stayed unmatched. CDR1 is MNHEY and CDR2 is SVGAGI in the germline V gene. CDR3 in DNA: TGTGCCAGCAGTAGACGGAGCGGGGCCCAGTACTTC. Protein product: CASSRRSGAQYF.

J is TRBJ2-4 and V is TRBV6-5; 7 positions match TRBD1. There are 14 residues in the CDR3. The trim removed 5 bases at V and 1 base at J, leaving 2 bases unmatched. In germline, CDR1 is MNHEY, CDR2 SVGAGI. The CDR3 coding sequence is TGTGCCAGCAGTCTACAGGGGGCCAAAAACATTCAGTACTTC. Encoded protein: CASSLQGAKNIQYF.

This clone was seen a few times. The V and J genes are TRBV7-3 and TRBJ2-1, with 10 nucleotides matching TRBD2. CDR3 size: 15 residues. The V segment lost 3 bases and the J segment 7 bases; nucleotides outside the gene matches: 6. The germline V gene encodes CDR1 SGHTA and CDR2 FQGTGA. CDR3 sequence reads: CASSFTSGVANEQFF. Here the CDR3 DNA reads TGTGCCAGCAGCTTCACTAGCGGGGTTGCTAATGAGCAGTTCTTC.

The chain uses TRBV7-9 and TRBJ2-6; D is undetermined. The CDR3 is 15 amino acids. Germline loops: CDR1 SEHNR, CDR2 FQNEAQ (reference sequence). The ends were cut back, 3 bases at V and 0 bases at J, with 6 bases in the middle. CDR3 sequence (DNA): TGTGCCAGCAGCTTCGGAAACTCTGGGGCCAACGTCCTGACTTTC. Amino acids: CASSFGNSGANVLTF.

This clone occurred a few times. The chain recombines TRBV7-2 with TRBJ1-2, with D hard to call. V lost 0 bases to trimming and J lost 4 bases, with 9 bases between them. The germline CDR1 and CDR2 sequences are SGHTA and FQGNSA. The CDR3 is 14 amino acids. The CDR3 spells CASSLAATVYGYTF. In DNA form, the CDR3 reads TGTGCCAGCAGCTTAGCGGCCACTGTCTATGGCTACACCTTC.

This chain connects TRBV7-6 to TRBJ2-1, with 10 bases aligning to TRBD1. V lost 5 bases, J lost 6 bases, and 1 base stayed unmatched. The CDR3 is 13 amino acids. Germline V gives CDR1 SGHVS, CDR2 FNYEAQ. The CDR3 region has the DNA TGTGCCAGCAGCGACAGGGGGCTCAATGAGCAGTTCTTC. Translated, it gives CASSDRGLNEQFF.

On this clone: A junction boundary mismatches the germline segment, possibly from a read error. The chain links TRBV7-2 to TRBJ1-2; D might be TRBD1 (5 bases). In germline, CDR1 is SGHTA, CDR2 FQGNSA. The CDR3 is made up of 12 amino acids. CDR3 in amino acids: CASSPPLETEVF. The CDR3 DNA sequence: TGTGCCAGCAGCCCCCCCCTTGAGACAGAGGTCTTC. Drawing the rest from reference TRBV7-2 and TRBJ1-2, the complete variable domain is GAGVSQSPSNKVTEKGKDVELRCDPISGHTALYWYRQSLGQGLEFLIYFQGNSAPDKSGLPSDRFSAERTGGSVSTLTIQRTQQEDSAVYLCASSPPLETEVFGSGTRLTVV.

The V and J genes are TRBV7-9 and TRBJ2-7; D gene uncertain. Trimming stripped 2 bases from V and 0 bases from J, with 11 bases between. This CDR3 comprises 15 residues. Germline V gene data show CDR1 as SEHNR and CDR2 as FQNEAQ (reference sequence). In DNA form, the CDR3 reads TGTGCCAGCAGCTTAATGGGTAGCAGCTCCTACGAGCAGTACTTC. Amino acids: CASSLMGSSSYEQYF.

V and J are TRBV9 and TRBJ2-1, with 8 bases lining up with TRBD1. V gave up 0 bases and J gave up 7 bases; unmatched junction bases: 6. Germline CDR1 and CDR2: SGDLS and YYNGEE. This CDR3 has 15 amino acids. In nucleotides, the CDR3 is TGTGCCAGCAGCGTAGCCCCGGGACAGGCAAATGAGCAGTTCTTC. This codes for CASSVAPGQANEQFF.

There are a few counts of this clone. The chain employs TRBV9 and TRBJ2-3; 7 bases map to TRBD2. There are 16 residues in the CDR3. Trimming took 0 bases from V and 3 from J; bases not matched to a gene: 7. Looked up from germline, CDR1 is SGDLS and CDR2 is YYNGEE. The CDR3, as DNA: TGTGCCAGCAGCGTAGCGGGGGGACCTACAACAGATACGCAGTATTTT. This translates into CASSVAGGPTTDTQYF.

The V call is TRBV4-1, the J call TRBJ2-1; the D gene is possibly TRBD2 (6 bases). V was pared by 3 bases and J by 0 bases, with 15 bases between. The CDR3 spans 17 residues. Germline V CDR1 and CDR2: MGHRA, YSYEKL. This CDR3 reads CASSHPRAGSSYNEQFF. CDR3 DNA: TGCGCCAGCAGCCATCCTCGGGCGGGGAGCTCCTACAATGAGCAGTTCTTC.

The chain has TRBV29-1 and TRBJ2-5; TRBD1 might be the D (6 bases). The J call may be incorrect, as the DNA end agrees better with TRBJ2-7. Germline loops: CDR1 SQVTM, CDR2 ANQGSEA. The CDR3 is 12 amino acids. Written as DNA, the CDR3 is TGCAGCGTTGCAGGGGTATCCTACGAGCAGTACTTC. This codes for CSVAGVSYEQYF.

This sequence joins TRBV11-2 and TRBJ2-7; no definite D call. Germline CDR1 is SGHAT and CDR2 is FQNNGV. The V end was cut by 4 bases, the J end by 3 bases, with 4 bases between. The CDR3 extends over 11 amino acids. The CDR3 loop is CASSYHYEQYF. In DNA, the CDR3 is TGTGCCAGCAGCTACCACTACGAGCAGTACTTC.

This chain uses TRBV13 with TRBJ2-4; 9 bases are shared with TRBD1. V was clipped by 5 bases and J by 1 base; unmatched bases: 9. The CDR3 runs to 17 residues. Germline V gene lookup returns CDR1 PRHDT and CDR2 FYEKMQ (reference sequence). CDR3 nucleotide sequence: TGTGCCAGCAGCACTATTGGGACAGGGCTGGCCAAAAACATTCAGTACTTC. Protein product: CASSTIGTGLAKNIQYF.

The chain has TRBV9 and TRBJ1-5; tentatively, D is TRBD1 (5 bases). Trimming cost V 5 bases and J 4 bases, with 10 bases left between them. In germline, CDR1 is SGDLS, CDR2 YYNGEE. The CDR3 runs to 13 residues. CDR3 amino acids: CASSIRENQPQHF. CDR3 nucleotide sequence: TGTGCCAGCAGTATCAGGGAGAATCAGCCCCAGCATTTT.

V and J are TRBV5-1 and TRBJ2-3, with D possibly being TRBD1 (5 bases). Looked up from germline, CDR1 is SGHRS and CDR2 is YFSETQ. V dropped 2 bases and J dropped 2 bases, with 12 bases sitting between them. This CDR3 region has 15 residues. The CDR3 is CASSLDSTSTDTQYF. CDR3 sequence (DNA): TGCGCCAGCAGCTTAGACAGTACTTCCACAGATACGCAGTATTTT.

The rearrangement links TRBV30 to TRBJ2-7; TRBD2 might be the D (5 bases). Trimming stripped 0 bases from V and 3 bases from J, with 15 bases between. This CDR3 has 15 amino acids. Germline assignment: CDR1 GTSNPN and CDR2 SVGIG (reference sequence). This CDR3 reads CAWSVRAGRIYEQYF. As DNA, the CDR3 is TGTGCCTGGAGTGTACGGGCGGGCCGAATCTACGAGCAGTACTTC.

This clone was seen a handful of times. The chain carries TRBV6-5 and TRBJ2-5; 7 bases match TRBD1. Looked up from germline, CDR1 is MNHEY and CDR2 is SVGAGI. Trimming at V came to 0 bases and at J to 7 bases, leaving 8 bases not matched to a gene. The CDR3 is 15 amino acids. The CDR3 loop reads CASSYSDRPRRTQYF. As DNA, the CDR3 is TGTGCCAGCAGTTACTCGGACAGGCCCCGACGGACCCAGTACTTC.

The rearrangement links TRBV29-1 to TRBJ2-5; D is unclear. Trimming cost V 2 bases and J 4 bases, with 8 bases left between them. Germline CDR1 SQVTM, CDR2 ANQGSEA. This CDR3 has 12 amino acids. CDR3 sequence: CSVEILGETQYF. The CDR3 nucleotides read TGCAGCGTTGAAATTTTGGGAGAGACCCAGTACTTC.